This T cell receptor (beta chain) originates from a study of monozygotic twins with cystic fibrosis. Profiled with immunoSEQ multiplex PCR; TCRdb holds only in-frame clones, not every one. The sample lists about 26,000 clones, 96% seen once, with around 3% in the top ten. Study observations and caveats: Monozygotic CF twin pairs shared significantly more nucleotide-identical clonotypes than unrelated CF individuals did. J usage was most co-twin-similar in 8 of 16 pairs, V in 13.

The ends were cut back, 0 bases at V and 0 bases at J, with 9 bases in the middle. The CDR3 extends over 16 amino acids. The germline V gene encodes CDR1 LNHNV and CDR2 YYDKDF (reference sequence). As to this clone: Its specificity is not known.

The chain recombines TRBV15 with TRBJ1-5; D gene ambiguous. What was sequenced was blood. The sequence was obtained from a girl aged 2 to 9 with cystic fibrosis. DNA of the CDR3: TGTGCCACCAGCAGAGATTCGTGGGTTAGCAATCAGCCCCAGCATTTT. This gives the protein CATSRDSWVSNQPQHF.